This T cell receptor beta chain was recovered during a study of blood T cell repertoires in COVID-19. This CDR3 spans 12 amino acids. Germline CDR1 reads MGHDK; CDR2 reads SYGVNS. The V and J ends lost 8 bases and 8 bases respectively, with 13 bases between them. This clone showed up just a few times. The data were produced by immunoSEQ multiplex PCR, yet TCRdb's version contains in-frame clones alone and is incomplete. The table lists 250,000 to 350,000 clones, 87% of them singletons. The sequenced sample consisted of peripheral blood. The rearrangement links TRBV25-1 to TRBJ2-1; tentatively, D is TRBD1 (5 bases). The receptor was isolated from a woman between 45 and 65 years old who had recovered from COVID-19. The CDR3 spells CASGQGRDEQFF. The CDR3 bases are TGTGCCAGCGGCCAGGGTCGGGATGAGCAGTTCTTC.